This record looks at one TCR beta chain sequence and its context. This clonotype was counted once. Its binding antigen is unknown. Qualities for individual bases were not recorded, and no much larger clone is one base off. Trimming costs V 1 base and J 11 bases, and their ends lie 20 bases apart. The germline V gene (reference sequence) gives CDR1 as DFQATT and CDR2 as SNEGSKA. Spanning cysteine to phenylalanine, the CDR3 consists of 14 amino acids. Only CDR3 DNA is held: 42 bases, read in frame from base 1. The library was generated by 5' RACE. The instrument given in TCRdb is Illumina HiSeq 2500. A second about 7 to 12 cycle PCR used a sample-barcoded 5' primer and a J-beta primer mix. Each TCR beta cDNA molecule received a unique molecular identifier from a template-switch 5' adaptor carrying 12 random nucleotides. Each sample yielded at least 2.5 million CDR3-containing paired-end reads. All of the RNA was converted into first-strand cDNA using the Mint cDNA synthesis kit, with a TRBC-specific oligonucleotide serving as the primer. After uracil-DNA glycosylase treatment, a first 18-cycle PCR used universal primers M1SS and BC2_uni_R on all cDNA. Processing in the source paper ran as follows. Each sample was normalized by randomly selecting 1 million high-quality reads, each carrying a distinct molecular identifier. Instead of being binned into consensus sequences, reads that shared molecular identifiers were thrown out. MiTCR, run with a Q25 quality threshold and the strictest error-elimination algorithm, handled CDR3 identification, clonotype clustering and error correction. A nonparametric unseen species model with Euler transformation was used to estimate lower-bound total TCR beta diversity. Through fastp at Q25 and MiXCR, TCRdb rebuilt clones from the public reads, retaining in-frame beta chains. A single entry per CDR3 protein holds the most common genes and DNA from its merged rows. The V and J calls were not made by the authors but by TCRdb's processing. In all, the sample holds about 1.1 million distinct CDR3 sequences, and more than 30% of those were seen once. Of the sample, roughly 13% falls within the top ten clones.

This entry comes from a study of blood T cells in healthy people across ages (dated by TCRdb to between 2014 and 2016). Study-wide context: In model experiments, template switching captured roughly one uniquely barcoded TCR beta cDNA molecule for every two T cells. Age-related changes in TCR beta repertoire diversity were measured in the study by deep sequencing normalized with unique cDNA molecular identifiers. The donors were split into four age groups: young (average around 16 years), middle-aged (around 37), aged (more than 60) and long-lived (approximately 80). To avoid experimental bias, donors of different ages were distributed randomly across sequencing lanes. For two donors (one aged 18 to 29 and one aged 80 or older), the study analyzed two additional independent replicas of 1 million unique cDNA reads from the same blood draw.

The paper as a whole reports these results and caveats: Observed TCR beta diversity per million T cells fell roughly linearly with age, and a significant reduction was already apparent by age around 36. Estimates of total diversity based on one million sequenced T cells were considered lower bounds and underestimates. The CMV infection status of donors was not known, potentially confounding age-related changes in expanded clonotypes. Because profiling used bulk unsorted PBMCs, naive and antigen-experienced compartments could not be compared conclusively. Compared with the aged group, the long-lived group had more naive CD4+ T cells, fewer expanded clones and increased TCR diversity, a pattern suggesting age selection. A strong correlation was found between observed TCR beta diversity and the percentage of naive T cells measured by flow cytometry.

Donors were a few dozen systemically healthy Caucasian individuals from Russia aged roughly 6 to 100 years. Each donor gave roughly 9.5 milliliters of peripheral blood, collected into EDTA-treated Vacutainer tubes. PBMCs were isolated by Ficoll-Paque density-gradient centrifugation, with at least 6 million obtained per sample. Trizol reagent was used to extract total RNA from the PBMCs, yielding at least 5.5 micrograms per sample. Naive CD45RAhigh/CD27high T cell percentages were measured by flow cytometry on a PBMC aliquot from every donor. Sequenced material: blood. The origin of this receptor is a man aged 18 to 30 in good health. The rearranged segments are TRBV20-1 and TRBJ2-5; TRBD1 is a possible D gene, resting on 5 matching bases. The sequenced DNA is TGCAGTGCTAGAGGAGGACACCTAAACAATGAGCAGTACTTC. Its product reads: CSARGGHLNNEQYF.